These 13 T cell receptor beta chains came from one sample sequenced in a study of response to subunit inactivated influenza vaccine. TCRdb used MiXCR to reprocess the RT-PCR reads, holding one entry per CDR3 protein. The sample lists hundreds of thousands of distinct CDR3 sequences, approximately 24% seen once, with 1.5% to 2% in the top ten. This sample comprised CD4+ T cells sorted from PBMCs, obtained 5 days after vaccination. The source is a man aged 50-59 years who received an inactivated influenza vaccine.

This clonotype was observed a handful of times. This rearrangement joins TRBV12-3 or TRBV12-4 to TRBJ2-7; TRBD2 might be the D (5 bases). V was cut by 3 bases and J by 1 base, with 10 bases left in between. CDR3 length: 14 amino acids. Here the CDR3 reads CASSFLTGSYEQYF. CDR3 nucleotides: TGTGCCAGCAGTTTCTTAACGGGGTCCTACGAGCAGTACTTC.

This clonotype has just a few counts. The chain carries TRBV6-1 and TRBJ1-5; 7 nucleotides line up with TRBD1. This CDR3 comprises 15 residues. Losses at the gene ends were 5 bases for V and 6 bases for J; bases not matched to a gene: 10. CDR1 is MNHNS and CDR2 is SASEGT in the germline V gene. The CDR3 nucleotides are TGTGCCAGCAGTAGAAGCAGGGGGTCGGGTCAGCCCCAGCATTTT. It translates to CASSRSRGSGQPQHF.

The table lists this clonotype with a few counts. The chain recombines TRBV29-1 with TRBJ2-1; 11 bases are shared with TRBD1. V dropped 6 bases and J dropped 6; count of bases not matched to a gene: 7. Germline V lookup: CDR1 SQVTM, CDR2 ANQGSEA. This CDR3 is built from 14 residues. CDR3 sequence (DNA): TGCAGCGTCGCGGACAGGGGGCCGGGCAATGAGCAGTTCTTC. This gives the protein CSVADRGPGNEQFF.

The chain combines TRBV15 with TRBJ2-5, with TRBD2 matching 8 bases. CDR3 length: 17 amino acids. The germline V gene encodes CDR1 LNHNV and CDR2 YYDKDF (reference sequence). V dropped 1 base and J dropped 1; count of bases not matched to a gene: 8. The chain's CDR3 is CATSRGIIAGTQETQYF. The CDR3 nucleotides read TGTGCCACCAGCAGAGGGATAATAGCGGGGACCCAAGAGACCCAGTACTTC.

This clonotype was detected a few times. The V call is TRBV7-8, the J call TRBJ2-3; 7 bases are a match to TRBD1. Per germline, CDR1 SGHVS and CDR2 FQNEAQ. The CDR3 has 15 residues. After removal of 7 bases from V and 2 bases from J, the junction contained 9 bases not matched to a gene. For the CDR3, the DNA is TGTGCCAGCAACGTCCGGGACAGAAACACAGATACGCAGTATTTT. As protein: CASNVRDRNTDTQYF.

The rearrangement links TRBV12-3 or TRBV12-4 to TRBJ2-5; a weak D match, TRBD2 (6 bases). The CDR3 is made up of 13 amino acids. Trimming left V 7 bases short and J 5 bases short, with 14 bases between. Here the CDR3 reads CASTSGSRETQYF. In nucleotides, the CDR3 is TGTGCCAGCACGTCCGGGAGTAGGGAGACCCAGTACTTC.

This clonotype was detected a few times. This chain joins TRBV5-1 and TRBJ2-7; no clear D. V was pared by 0 bases and J by 6 bases, with 10 bases between. The germline gives CDR1 SGHRS, CDR2 YFSETQ. The CDR3 runs to 13 residues. The CDR3 nucleotides are TGCGCCAGCAGCTTGGAAACTAAATCCGAGCAGTACTTC. This translates into CASSLETKSEQYF.

This clonotype has just a few counts. The chain carries TRBV15 and TRBJ2-7; tentatively, D is TRBD2 (7 bases). This CDR3 contains 15 residues. CDR1 LNHNV and CDR2 YYDKDF come from the germline V gene (reference sequence). The V gene lost 5 bases and the J gene lost 0 bases, with 14 bases spanning the gap. The CDR3 loop is CATSGGGAHSYEQYF. The CDR3 region has the DNA TGTGCCACCAGCGGAGGGGGGGCACACTCCTACGAGCAGTACTTC.

This chain uses TRBV29-1 with TRBJ2-3, with D maybe TRBD1 (6 bases). V lost 3 bases and J 5 bases, leaving 9 bases between the germline ends. CDR1 SQVTM and CDR2 ANQGSEA come from the germline V gene. CDR3 size: 12 residues. CDR3 residues: CSVDIGGDTQYF. The CDR3, as DNA: TGCAGCGTTGATATAGGGGGAGATACGCAGTATTTT.

V and J are TRBV29-1 and TRBJ2-7; 8 bases fit TRBD1. The CDR3 is 13 residues long. V dropped 6 bases and J dropped 1; count of bases not matched to a gene: 5. CDR1 is SQVTM and CDR2 is ANQGSEA in the germline V gene. The CDR3 nucleotides are TGCAGCGTGATGGGACAGGCTTCCTACGAGCAGTACTTC. Protein: CSVMGQASYEQYF.

The sample holds a few counts of this clonotype. The V gene is TRBV4-3, the J gene TRBJ2-1; 7 bases fit TRBD1. Germline-derived CDR1 and CDR2 are LGHNA and YSLEER. V trimming: 0 bases; J trimming: 3 bases; junction bases outside the gene matches: 8. The CDR3 has 17 amino acids. The CDR3 loop reads CASSQDFRDSIYNEQFF. The DNA for the CDR3 is TGCGCCAGCAGCCAAGATTTCCGGGACAGTATCTACAATGAGCAGTTCTTC.

CDR3 sequence reads: CASSLGQTYNSPLHF. The CDR3 coding sequence is TGTGCCAGCAGCTTAGGACAGACTTATAATTCACCCCTCCACTTT. The chain links TRBV7-2 to TRBJ1-6; D is possibly TRBD1 (5 bases). The ends were cut back, 1 base at V and 4 bases at J, with 8 bases in the middle. Germline-derived CDR1 and CDR2 are SGHTA and FQGNSA. The CDR3 covers 15 residues.

This rearrangement joins TRBV12-3 or TRBV12-4 to TRBJ2-1; 9 bases are shared with TRBD2. V lost 2 bases, J lost 4 bases, and 3 bases stayed unmatched. CDR3 length: 15 residues. DNA of the CDR3: TGTGCCAGCAGTTTACTAGCGGGACTATACAATGAGCAGTTCTTC. Residues: CASSLLAGLYNEQFF.